Below are 5 T cell receptor beta chains sequenced from a single sample in a study of blood T cell repertoires in COVID-19. Produced via immunoSEQ multiplex PCR; TCRdb's table is partial and in-frame only. Altogether roughly 260,000 clones are present, 65% to 80% being singletons, with the ten largest covering 4%. Source material: peripheral blood. These receptors all come from a woman in her thirties or forties with active or convalescent COVID-19.

The chain has TRBV2 and TRBJ2-3, with 10 bases lining up with TRBD1. The germline V gene has CDR1 SNHLY and CDR2 FYNNEI. This CDR3 is built from 15 residues. V trimming: 2 bases; J trimming: 3 bases; junction bases outside the gene matches: 2. The CDR3 DNA reads TGTGCCAGCAGTGAACCGGGACAGGGGACAGATACGCAGTATTTT. Translation gives CASSEPGQGTDTQYF.

The V gene is TRBV2, the J gene TRBJ1-5; D perhaps matches TRBD1 (6 bases). V lost 6 bases and J lost 5, with 20 bases in between. Per germline, CDR1 SNHLY and CDR2 FYNNEI. The CDR3 is 16 amino acids. As DNA, the CDR3 is TGTGCCAGCAGCGACGGACCGTGGACAGAAGATCAGCCCCAGCATTTT. Its translation: CASSDGPWTEDQPQHF. Complete variable domain (other parts from reference TRBV2 and TRBJ1-5): EPEVTQTPSHQVTQMGQEVILRCVPISNHLYFYWYRQILGQKVEFLVSFYNNEISEKSEIFDDQFSVERPDGSNFTLKIRSTKLEDSAMYFCASSDGPWTEDQPQHFGDGTRLSIL.

The rearrangement uses TRBV6-5 and TRBJ2-7, with 14 nucleotides matching TRBD2. There are 14 residues in the CDR3. V shed 6 bases and J 5 bases; nucleotides not matched to a gene: 3. Germline CDR1 reads MNHEY; CDR2 reads SVGAGI. Here the CDR3 reads CASSGLAGGDEQYF. CDR3 sequence (DNA): TGTGCCAGCAGCGGACTAGCGGGGGGAGACGAGCAGTACTTC.

The V call is TRBV11-2, the J call TRBJ2-2; TRBD2 is a possible D gene (5 bases). Germline V gene sequence: CDR1 SGHAT, CDR2 FQNNGV. V was shortened by 5 bases and J by 6 bases, with 13 bases between the two germline ends. This CDR3 has 14 amino acids. The CDR3 region has the DNA TGTGCCAGCAGCACCCAAACTAGTGCCGGGGAGCTGTTTTTT. Protein: CASSTQTSAGELFF.

The J gene is TRBJ2-3, the V gene TRBV19, with D tentatively TRBD1 (6 bases). Germline V CDR1 and CDR2: LNHDA, SQIVND (reference sequence). This CDR3 region has 16 residues. V was pared by 3 bases and J by 3 bases, with 16 bases between. The CDR3 DNA reads as TGTGCCAGTAGTATTCGGCAGGCAGGGGCGACAGATACGCAGTATTTT. This sequence encodes CASSIRQAGATDTQYF.